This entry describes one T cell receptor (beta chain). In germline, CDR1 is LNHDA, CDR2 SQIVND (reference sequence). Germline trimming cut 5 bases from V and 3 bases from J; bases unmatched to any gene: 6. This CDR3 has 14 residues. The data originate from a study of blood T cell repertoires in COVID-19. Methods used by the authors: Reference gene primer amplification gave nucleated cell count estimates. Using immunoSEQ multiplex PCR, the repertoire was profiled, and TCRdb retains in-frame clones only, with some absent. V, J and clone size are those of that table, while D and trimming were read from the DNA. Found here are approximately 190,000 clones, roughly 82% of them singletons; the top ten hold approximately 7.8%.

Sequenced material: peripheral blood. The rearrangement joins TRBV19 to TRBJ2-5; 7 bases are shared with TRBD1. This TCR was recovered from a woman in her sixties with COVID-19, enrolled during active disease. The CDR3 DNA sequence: TGTGCCAGTAGTCCGAGGGACAGAGAAGAGACCCAGTACTTC. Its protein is CASSPRDREETQYF.